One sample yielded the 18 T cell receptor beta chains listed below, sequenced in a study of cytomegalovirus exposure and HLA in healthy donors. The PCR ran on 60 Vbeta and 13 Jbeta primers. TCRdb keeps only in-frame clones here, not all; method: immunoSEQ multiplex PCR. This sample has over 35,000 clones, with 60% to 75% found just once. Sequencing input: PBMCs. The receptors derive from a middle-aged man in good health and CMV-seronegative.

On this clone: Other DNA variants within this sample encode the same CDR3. CDR3 DNA: TGTGCCAGTAAGAGCTCCTATAATTCACCCCTCCACTTT. Translation: CASKSSYNSPLHF. The V call is TRBV2, the J call TRBJ1-6; D is unclear. The CDR3 contains 13 residues. Germline CDR1 reads SNHLY; CDR2 reads FYNNEI. The V gene lost 9 bases and the J gene lost 0 bases, with 6 bases spanning the gap.

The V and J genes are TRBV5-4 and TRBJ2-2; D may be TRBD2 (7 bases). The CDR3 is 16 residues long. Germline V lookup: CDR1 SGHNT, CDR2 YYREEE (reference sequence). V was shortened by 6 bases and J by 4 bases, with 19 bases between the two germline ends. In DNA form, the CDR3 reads TGTGCCAGCACCTGGGGGAGGGGGGCAGGCACCGGGGAGCTGTTTTTT. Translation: CASTWGRGAGTGELFF.

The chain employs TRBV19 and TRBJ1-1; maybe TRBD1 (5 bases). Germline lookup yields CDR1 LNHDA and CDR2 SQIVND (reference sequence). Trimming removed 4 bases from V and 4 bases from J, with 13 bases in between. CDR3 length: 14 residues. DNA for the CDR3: TGTGCCAGTAGTAGGCCAGGGCAGATCACTGAAGCTTTCTTT. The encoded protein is CASSRPGQITEAFF.

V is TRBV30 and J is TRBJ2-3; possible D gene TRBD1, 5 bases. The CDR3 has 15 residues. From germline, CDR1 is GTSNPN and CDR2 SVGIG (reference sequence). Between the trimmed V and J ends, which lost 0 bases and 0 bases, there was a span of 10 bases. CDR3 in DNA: TGTGCCTGGAGTGTAGGGGCCTCTAGCACAGATACGCAGTATTTT. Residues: CAWSVGASSTDTQYF. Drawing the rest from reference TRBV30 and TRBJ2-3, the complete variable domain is SQTIHQWPATLVQPVGSPLSLECTVEGTSNPNLYWYRQAAGRGLQLLFYSVGIGQISSEVPQNLSASRPQDRQFILSSKKLLLSDSGFYLCAWSVGASSTDTQYFGPGTRLTVL.

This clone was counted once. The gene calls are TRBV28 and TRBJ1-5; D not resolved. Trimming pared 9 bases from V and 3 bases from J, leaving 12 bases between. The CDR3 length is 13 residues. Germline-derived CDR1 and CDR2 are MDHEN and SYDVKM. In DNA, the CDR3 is TGTGCCAGTATAAAGGAGGACAATCAGCCCCAGCATTTT. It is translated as CASIKEDNQPQHF.

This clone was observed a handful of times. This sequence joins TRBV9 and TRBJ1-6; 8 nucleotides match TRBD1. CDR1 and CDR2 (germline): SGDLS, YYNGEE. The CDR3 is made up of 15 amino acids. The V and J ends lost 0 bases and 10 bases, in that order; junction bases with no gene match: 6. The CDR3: CASSVEDRAASPLHF. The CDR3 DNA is TGTGCCAGCAGCGTAGAGGACAGGGCGGCATCACCCCTCCACTTT. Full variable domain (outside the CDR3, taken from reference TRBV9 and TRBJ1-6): DSGVTQTPKHLITATGQRVTLRCSPRSGDLSVYWYQQSLDQGLQFLIQYYNGEERAKGNILERFSAQQFPDLHSELNLSSLELGDSALYFCASSVEDRAASPLHFGNGTRLTVT.

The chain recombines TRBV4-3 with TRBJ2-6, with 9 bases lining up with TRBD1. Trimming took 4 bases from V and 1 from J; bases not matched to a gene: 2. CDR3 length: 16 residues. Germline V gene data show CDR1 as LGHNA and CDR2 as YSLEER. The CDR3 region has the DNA TGCGCCAGCAGCCCCGGGACAGGGTCTGGGGCCAACGTCCTGACTTTC. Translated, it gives CASSPGTGSGANVLTF.

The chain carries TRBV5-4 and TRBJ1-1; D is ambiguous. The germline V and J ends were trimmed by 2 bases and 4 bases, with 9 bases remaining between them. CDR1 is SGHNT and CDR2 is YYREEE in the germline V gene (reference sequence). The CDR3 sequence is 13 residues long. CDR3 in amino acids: CASSFGGVTEAFF. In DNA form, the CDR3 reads TGTGCCAGCAGCTTTGGCGGGGTCACTGAAGCTTTCTTT.

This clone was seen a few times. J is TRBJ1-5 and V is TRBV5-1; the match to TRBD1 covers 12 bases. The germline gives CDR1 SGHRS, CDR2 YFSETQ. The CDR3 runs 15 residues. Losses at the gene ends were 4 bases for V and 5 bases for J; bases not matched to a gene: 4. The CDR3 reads CASSLGTGGHQPQHF. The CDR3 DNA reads TGCGCCAGCAGCCTTGGGACAGGGGGCCATCAGCCCCAGCATTTT.

CDR3 sequence: CASSVKTSGVFEQFF. The CDR3 region has the DNA TGTGCCAGCAGCGTAAAGACTAGCGGGGTATTTGAGCAGTTCTTC. The chain joins TRBV9 to TRBJ2-1; TRBD2 agrees at 11 bases. The germline gives CDR1 SGDLS, CDR2 YYNGEE. Unmatched junction bases numbered 6, after V lost 1 base and J lost 9 bases. The CDR3 runs 15 residues.

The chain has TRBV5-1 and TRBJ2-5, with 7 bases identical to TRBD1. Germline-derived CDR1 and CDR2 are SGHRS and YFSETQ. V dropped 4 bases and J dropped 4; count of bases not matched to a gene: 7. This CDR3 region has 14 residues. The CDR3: CASSPGTARETQYF. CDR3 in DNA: TGCGCCAGCAGCCCCGGGACAGCCAGAGAGACCCAGTACTTC. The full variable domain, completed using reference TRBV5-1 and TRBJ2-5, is KAGVTQTPRYLIKTRGQQVTLSCSPISGHRSVSWYQQTPGQGLQFLFEYFSETQRNKGNFPGRFSGRQFSNSRSEMNVSTLELGDSALYLCASSPGTARETQYFGPGTRLLVL.

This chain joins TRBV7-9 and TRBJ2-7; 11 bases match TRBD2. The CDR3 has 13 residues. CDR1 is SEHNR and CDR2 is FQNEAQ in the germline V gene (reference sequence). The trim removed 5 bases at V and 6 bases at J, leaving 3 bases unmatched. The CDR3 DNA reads TGTGCCAGCAGCCCCGGGACTAGCGGCGAGCAGTACTTC. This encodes CASSPGTSGEQYF.

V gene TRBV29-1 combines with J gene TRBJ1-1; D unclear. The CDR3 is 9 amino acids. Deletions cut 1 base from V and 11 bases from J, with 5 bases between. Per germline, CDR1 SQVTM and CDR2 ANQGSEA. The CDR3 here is CSVEGEAFF. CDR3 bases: TGCAGCGTTGAAGGGGAGGCTTTCTTT. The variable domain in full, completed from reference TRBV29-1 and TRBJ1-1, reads SAVISQKPSRDICQRGTSLTIQCQVDSQVTMMFWYRQQPGQSLTLIATANQGSEATYESGFVIDKFPISRPNLTFSTLTVSNMSPEDSSIYLCSVEGEAFFGQGTRLTVV.

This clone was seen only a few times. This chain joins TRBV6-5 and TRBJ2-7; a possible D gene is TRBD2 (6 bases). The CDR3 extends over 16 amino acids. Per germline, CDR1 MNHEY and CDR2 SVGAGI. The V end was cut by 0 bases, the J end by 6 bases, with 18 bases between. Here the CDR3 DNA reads TGTGCCAGCAGTTACTCGAAGTCGGACGGGAGATTCGAGCAGTACTTC. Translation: CASSYSKSDGRFEQYF.

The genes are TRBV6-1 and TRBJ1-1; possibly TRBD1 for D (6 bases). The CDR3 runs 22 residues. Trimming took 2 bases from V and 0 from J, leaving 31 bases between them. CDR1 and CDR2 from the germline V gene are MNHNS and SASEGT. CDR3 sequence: CASSETVYTVKGGPPMNTEAFF. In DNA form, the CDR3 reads TGTGCCAGCAGTGAAACCGTATATACGGTGAAGGGGGGGCCGCCCATGAACACTGAAGCTTTCTTT.

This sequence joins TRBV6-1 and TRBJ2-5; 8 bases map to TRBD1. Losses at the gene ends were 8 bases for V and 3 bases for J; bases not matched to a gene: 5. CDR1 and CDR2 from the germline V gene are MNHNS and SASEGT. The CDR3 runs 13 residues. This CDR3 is CASGQGAKETQYF. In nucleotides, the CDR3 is TGTGCCAGCGGGCAGGGGGCTAAAGAGACCCAGTACTTC.

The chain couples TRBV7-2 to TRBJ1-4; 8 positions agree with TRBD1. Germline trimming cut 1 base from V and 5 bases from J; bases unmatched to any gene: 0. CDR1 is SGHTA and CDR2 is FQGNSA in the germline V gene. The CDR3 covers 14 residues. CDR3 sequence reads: CASSLDRGNEKLFF. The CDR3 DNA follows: TGTGCCAGCAGCTTAGACAGGGGGAATGAAAAACTGTTTTTT.

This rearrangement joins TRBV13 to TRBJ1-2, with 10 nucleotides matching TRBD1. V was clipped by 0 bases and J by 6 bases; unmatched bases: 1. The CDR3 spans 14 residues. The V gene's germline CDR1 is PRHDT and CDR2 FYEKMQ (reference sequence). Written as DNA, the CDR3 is TGTGCCAGCAGCTTAGGAGGGACAGGGGATGGCTACACCTTC. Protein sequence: CASSLGGTGDGYTF.